This T cell receptor beta chain was observed in a study of T cell changes during pregnancy in multiple sclerosis. Assay used: immunoSEQ multiplex PCR; TCRdb lists only in-frame clones, some missing. The sample yields approximately 100,000 clones, 91% seen once. The V end was cut by 0 bases, the J end by 4 bases, with 9 bases between. Germline loops: CDR1 MNHNS, CDR2 SASEGT. This CDR3 is built from 14 residues. In its sample, this clone was seen once. This receptor was taken from a female donor with multiple sclerosis, enrolled in a pregnancy study. The V call is TRBV6-1, the J call TRBJ1-2; D not certain. The sample consisted of peripheral blood, taken before pregnancy. The CDR3: CASSEAVEIYGYTF. In DNA form, the CDR3 reads TGTGCCAGCAGTGAAGCGGTAGAGATCTATGGCTACACCTTC.